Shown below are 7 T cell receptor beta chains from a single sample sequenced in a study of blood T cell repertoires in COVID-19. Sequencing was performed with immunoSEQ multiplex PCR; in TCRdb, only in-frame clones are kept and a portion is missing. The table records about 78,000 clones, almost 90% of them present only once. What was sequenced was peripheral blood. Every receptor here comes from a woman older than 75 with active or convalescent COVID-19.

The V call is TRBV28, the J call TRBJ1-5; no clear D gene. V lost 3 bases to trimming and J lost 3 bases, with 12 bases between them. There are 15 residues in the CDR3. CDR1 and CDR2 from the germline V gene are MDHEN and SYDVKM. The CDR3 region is CASSFPQAINQPQHF. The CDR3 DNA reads TGTGCCAGCAGTTTCCCCCAAGCCATCAATCAGCCCCAGCATTTT.

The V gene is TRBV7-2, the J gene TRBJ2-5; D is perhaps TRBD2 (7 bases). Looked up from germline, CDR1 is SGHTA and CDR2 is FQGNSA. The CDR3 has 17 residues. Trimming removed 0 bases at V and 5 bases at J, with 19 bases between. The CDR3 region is CASSLAGGRRGLETQYF. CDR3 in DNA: TGTGCCAGCAGCTTAGCGGGGGGGCGGAGGGGGTTGGAGACCCAGTACTTC.

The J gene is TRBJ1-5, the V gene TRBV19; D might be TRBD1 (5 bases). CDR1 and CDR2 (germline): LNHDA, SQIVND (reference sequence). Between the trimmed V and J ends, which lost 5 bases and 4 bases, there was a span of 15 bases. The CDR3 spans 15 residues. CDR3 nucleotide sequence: TGTGCCAGTAGTGGCGGGACGGCGGGTAATCAGCCCCAGCATTTT. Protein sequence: CASSGGTAGNQPQHF.

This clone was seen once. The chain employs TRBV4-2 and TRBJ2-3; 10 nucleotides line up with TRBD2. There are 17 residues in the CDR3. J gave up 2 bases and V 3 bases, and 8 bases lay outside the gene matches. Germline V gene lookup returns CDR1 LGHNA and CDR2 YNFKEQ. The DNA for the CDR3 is TGTGCCAGCAGCCAGGATATAGCGGGAGGAGACACAGATACGCAGTATTTT. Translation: CASSQDIAGGDTDTQYF.

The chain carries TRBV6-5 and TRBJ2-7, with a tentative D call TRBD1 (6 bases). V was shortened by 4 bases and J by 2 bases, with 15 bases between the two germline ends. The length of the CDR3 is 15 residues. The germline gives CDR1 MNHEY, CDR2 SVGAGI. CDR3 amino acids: CASSSRQESPYEQYF. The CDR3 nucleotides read TGTGCCAGCAGTTCCCGACAGGAGAGCCCCTACGAGCAGTACTTC.

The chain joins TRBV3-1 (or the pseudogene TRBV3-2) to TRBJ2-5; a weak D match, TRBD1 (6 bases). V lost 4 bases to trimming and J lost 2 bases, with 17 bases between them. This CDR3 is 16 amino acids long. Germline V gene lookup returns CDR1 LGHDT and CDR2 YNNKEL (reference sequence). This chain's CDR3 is CASSRPPGQPQETQYF. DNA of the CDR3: TGTGCCAGCAGCCGCCCACCAGGACAGCCACAAGAGACCCAGTACTTC.

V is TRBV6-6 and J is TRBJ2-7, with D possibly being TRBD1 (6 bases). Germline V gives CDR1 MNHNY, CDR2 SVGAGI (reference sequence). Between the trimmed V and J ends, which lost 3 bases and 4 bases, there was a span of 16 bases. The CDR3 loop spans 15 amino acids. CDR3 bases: TGTGCCAGCAGTTATTCCCGACAGGAGGAATACGAGCAGTACTTC. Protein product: CASSYSRQEEYEQYF.